The 4 T cell receptor beta chains below all came from one sample that was sequenced in a study of blood T cell repertoires in COVID-19. Sequenced by immunoSEQ multiplex PCR; TCRdb stores in-frame clones only, minus some. In the table there are approximately 320,000 clones, 90% of which are singletons. The sample was PBMCs or T cells enriched from blood (not recorded which). These receptors were taken from a man aged 60 to 69 who had recovered from COVID-19.

The CDR3 sequence: CASSTPSGGAFVTQYF. In DNA form, the CDR3 reads TGTGCCAGCAGCACTCCTAGCGGGGGGGCTTTTGTTACGCAGTATTTT. This chain uses TRBV9 with TRBJ2-3; 12 bases are a match to TRBD2. The CDR3 extends over 16 amino acids. J was trimmed by 8 bases and V by 4 bases; bases with no gene match: 11. CDR1 SGDLS and CDR2 YYNGEE come from the germline V gene.

This clone appeared once. The J gene is TRBJ2-3, the V gene TRBV7-3; D not resolved. Germline CDR1 and CDR2: SGHTA and FQGTGA. V was cut by 0 bases and J by 5 bases, with 9 bases left in between. The CDR3 totals 14 residues. CDR3 in amino acids: CASSLTRRGDTQYF. CDR3 bases: TGTGCCAGCAGCTTAACTCGTCGCGGAGATACGCAGTATTTT.

The gene calls are TRBV19 and TRBJ2-7; 7 nucleotides line up with TRBD1. CDR3 length: 14 amino acids. CDR1 LNHDA and CDR2 SQIVND come from the germline V gene (reference sequence). V lost 5 bases to trimming and J lost 5 bases; unmatched junction nucleotides: 9. The CDR3 region has the DNA TGTGCCAGTAGTCTCCCAGGGACAGAGAACGAGCAGTACTTC. This codes for CASSLPGTENEQYF.

In regard to this clone: One end of the junction fails to match germline, which may point to a read error. The V gene is TRBV7-7, the J gene TRBJ2-2; 10 nucleotides agree with TRBD1. Germline lookup yields CDR1 SSHAT and CDR2 FNYEAQ (reference sequence). The CDR3 extends over 17 amino acids. CDR3 in amino acids: CASSSLPGQGISGELFF. Written as DNA, the CDR3 is TGTGCTAGCAGCTCCTTGCCGGGACAGGGGATTTCGGGGGAGCTGTTTTTT.